One sample yielded the 23 T cell receptor beta chains listed below, sequenced in a study of blood T cell repertoires in COVID-19. The protocol was immunoSEQ multiplex PCR, while the TCRdb copy is restricted to in-frame clones and leaves out a portion. The data show about 190,000 clones, about 88% seen once. Sequencing was done on a sample of PBMCs or T cells enriched from blood (not recorded which). The receptors come from a woman in her 30s who had recovered from COVID-19.

The chain has TRBV18 and TRBJ1-5; 9 bases line up with TRBD1. This CDR3 spans 15 amino acids. Trimming took 4 bases from V and 7 from J; bases not matched to a gene: 8. Germline CDR1 and CDR2: KGHSH and LQKENI. CDR3 DNA: TGTGCCAGCTCACTGCGGACAGGGGATAAACAGCCCCAGCATTTT. Translating gives CASSLRTGDKQPQHF.

This chain connects TRBV30 to TRBJ1-1; 9 nucleotides match TRBD1. With 0 bases clipped from V and 4 bases from J, the junction kept 0 bases outside the gene matches. CDR1 GTSNPN and CDR2 SVGIG come from the germline V gene (reference sequence). There are 13 residues in the CDR3. The CDR3 sequence: CAWSVQGATEAFF. The CDR3 DNA reads TGTGCCTGGAGTGTACAGGGGGCCACTGAAGCTTTCTTT.

This rearrangement joins TRBV2 to TRBJ1-2; no firm D call. The length of the CDR3 is 13 residues. V was shortened by 10 bases and J by 8 bases, with 20 bases between the two germline ends. Germline CDR1 SNHLY, CDR2 FYNNEI. As DNA, the CDR3 is TGTGCCACCTCTCCTTCACGGAGCTACGGCTACACCTTC. Amino acids: CATSPSRSYGYTF.

V and J are TRBV9 and TRBJ2-1, with 7 positions matching TRBD1. There are 17 residues in the CDR3. From germline, CDR1 is SGDLS and CDR2 YYNGEE. With 3 bases clipped from V and 3 bases from J, the junction kept 12 bases outside the gene matches. DNA of the CDR3: TGTGCCAGCAGCGCCCACGGGACAGAACTAAACTACAATGAGCAGTTCTTC. Translating gives CASSAHGTELNYNEQFF.

The V and J genes are TRBV15 and TRBJ1-1; possible D gene TRBD1, 5 bases. The CDR3 contains 17 residues. V gave up 1 base and J gave up 1 base, with 16 bases separating them. The germline V gene has CDR1 LNHNV and CDR2 YYDKDF (reference sequence). CDR3 bases: TGTGCCACCAGCAGAGTAGTGGGTAGGGGTGGGAACACTGAAGCTTTCTTT. Its translation: CATSRVVGRGGNTEAFF.

This clone was counted a single time. The rearrangement uses TRBV6-1 and TRBJ1-2, with D tentatively TRBD1 (5 bases). Trimming cost V 0 bases and J 4 bases, with 9 bases left between them. This CDR3 is 14 amino acids long. Germline V gives CDR1 MNHNS, CDR2 SASEGT. Written as DNA, the CDR3 is TGTGCCAGCAGTGAAGCGCGGGGCGGCTATGGCTACACCTTC. This codes for CASSEARGGYGYTF.

The rearrangement uses TRBV30 and TRBJ2-3; TRBD2 is a possible D gene (6 bases). V was trimmed by 2 bases and J by 5 bases, leaving 11 bases between them. Germline values: CDR1 GTSNPN, CDR2 SVGIG (reference sequence). This CDR3 has 13 amino acids. DNA for the CDR3: TGTGCCTGGAGTAAACGGGAGAAAGATACGCAGTATTTT. This sequence encodes CAWSKREKDTQYF.

Points on this clone: In this CDR3 the conserved last residue, phenylalanine or tryptophan, is missing, so a read error is likely. The DNA is omitted, as the CDR3 cannot be located on it reliably, and the CDR3 follows TCRdb's listing. The rearrangement joins TRBV28 to TRBJ1-2. Looked up from germline, CDR1 is MDHEN and CDR2 is SYDVKM. The CDR3 adds up to 13 amino acids, both ends counted. CDR3 protein: CASSLLLEHPPHL.

The chain combines TRBV7-9 with TRBJ1-1, with TRBD1 matching 7 bases. Germline CDR1 reads SEHNR; CDR2 reads FQNEAQ (reference sequence). This CDR3 comprises 14 residues. V was clipped by 1 base and J by 6 bases; unmatched bases: 5. The DNA for the CDR3 is TGTGCCAGCAGCTTAGGGGACAGTCGGGCTGAAGCTTTCTTT. Protein product: CASSLGDSRAEAFF.

V usage is TRBV5-1 and J usage is TRBJ2-7, with no clear D. Trimming took off 1 base at V and 5 bases at J, with 7 bases between the two ends. The CDR3 covers 12 residues. CDR1 SGHRS and CDR2 YFSETQ come from the germline V gene. The CDR3 DNA follows: TGCGCCAGCAGCTTGAAACTTCACGAGCAGTACTTC. Residues: CASSLKLHEQYF.

In its sample, this clone was seen a few times. The chain employs TRBV2 and TRBJ2-7, with 8 bases matching TRBD1. CDR1 and CDR2 from the germline V gene are SNHLY and FYNNEI. The CDR3 totals 12 residues. The junction had 0 bases not matched to a gene; V was cut back by 4 bases and J by 4 bases. DNA for the CDR3: TGTGCCAGCAGTGGACAGGGGTACGAGCAGTACTTC. Translated: CASSGQGYEQYF.

This chain joins TRBV6-1 and TRBJ2-5; 8 bases line up with TRBD2. The V and J ends lost 2 bases and 4 bases, in that order; junction bases with no gene match: 6. The CDR3 length is 15 residues. The germline CDR1 and CDR2 sequences are MNHNS and SASEGT. CDR3 coding DNA: TGTGCCAGCAGTGAATCCGGCGGGAGGTCAGAGACCCAGTACTTC. It encodes CASSESGGRSETQYF.

This sequence joins TRBV3-1 (or the pseudogene TRBV3-2) and TRBJ1-3, with 9 bases matching TRBD1. CDR3 length: 17 residues. Germline values: CDR1 LGHDT, CDR2 YNNKEL (reference sequence). The V and J ends lost 4 bases and 10 bases, in that order; junction bases with no gene match: 17. As DNA, the CDR3 is TGTGCCAGCAGCCCGACAGGGGGGCGCGCCGGGTTTGAGACCATATATTTT. Amino acids: CASSPTGGRAGFETIYF.

In its sample, this clone was seen once. V is TRBV30 and J is TRBJ1-2, with D possibly matching TRBD1 (5 bases). The germline V gene has CDR1 GTSNPN and CDR2 SVGIG (reference sequence). Trimming shortened V by 3 bases and J by 7 bases, and 12 bases separated the two germline ends. This CDR3 contains 12 residues. In nucleotides, the CDR3 is TGTGCCTGGAGCATGGACAATCCTGGCTACACCTTC. Translation: CAWSMDNPGYTF.

V gene TRBV6-5 combines with J gene TRBJ1-1; 7 bases fit TRBD1. The CDR3 is 13 residues long. V was pared by 6 bases and J by 5 bases, with 6 bases of the junction left unmatched. Per the germline V gene, CDR1 is MNHEY and CDR2 is SVGAGI. The CDR3 sequence is CASSVTQGTEAFF. The CDR3 DNA reads as TGTGCCAGCAGCGTGACACAGGGGACTGAAGCTTTCTTT.

V and J are TRBV28 and TRBJ1-2; D is unclear. Trimming shortened V by 0 bases and J by 3 bases, and 14 bases separated the two germline ends. CDR1 MDHEN and CDR2 SYDVKM come from the germline V gene. The CDR3 covers 16 residues. Written as DNA, the CDR3 is TGTGCCAGCAGTTTATGGGTGGCCGGCGGATACTATGGCTACACCTTC. Its protein product is CASSLWVAGGYYGYTF.

The rearrangement uses TRBV2 and TRBJ2-3, with TRBD1 identical over 10 bases. There are 17 residues in the CDR3. The germline V gene has CDR1 SNHLY and CDR2 FYNNEI. Unmatched junction bases numbered 11, after V lost 6 bases and J lost 2 bases. CDR3 in amino acids: CASSRTRTGGSTDTQYF. DNA of the CDR3: TGTGCCAGCAGCCGGACCCGGACAGGGGGATCCACAGATACGCAGTATTTT.

The chain joins TRBV28 to TRBJ2-5; D possibly corresponds to TRBD2 (6 bases). This CDR3 spans 15 amino acids. The V end lost 6 bases, the J end lost 5 bases, and 19 bases lay between the germline ends. CDR1 and CDR2 from the germline V gene are MDHEN and SYDVKM. Here the CDR3 DNA reads TGTGCCAGCAGCAAGCTAGGGGCAGGGAGGGAGACCCAGTACTTC. Protein product: CASSKLGAGRETQYF. The whole variable domain, remainder taken from reference TRBV28 and TRBJ2-5, is DVKVTQSSRYLVKRTGEKVFLECVQDMDHENMFWYRQDPGLGLRLIYFSYDVKMKEKGDIPEGYSVSREKKERFSLILESASTNQTSMYLCASSKLGAGRETQYFGPGTRLLVL.

The chain combines TRBV5-4 with TRBJ1-1; D possibly corresponds to TRBD1 (5 bases). Germline CDR1 and CDR2: SGHNT and YYREEE (reference sequence). The CDR3 is made up of 15 amino acids. Trimming took 4 bases from V and 4 from J, leaving 17 bases between them. This chain's CDR3 is CASSPQTPGGTEAFF. Written as DNA, the CDR3 is TGTGCCAGCAGCCCACAGACCCCGGGGGGCACTGAAGCTTTCTTT.

The rearrangement links TRBV5-1 to TRBJ2-1; TRBD2 matches 8 bases. Trimming cost V 5 bases and J 0 bases; bases outside gene matches: 1. The CDR3 spans 14 residues. Germline V gene data show CDR1 as SGHRS and CDR2 as YFSETQ. The CDR3 here is CASSRGGSYNEQFF. CDR3 bases: TGCGCCAGCAGTCGGGGGGGCTCCTACAATGAGCAGTTCTTC.

The chain employs TRBV30 and TRBJ2-2; the match to TRBD2 covers 7 bases. Germline CDR1 reads GTSNPN; CDR2 reads SVGIG (reference sequence). J was trimmed by 8 bases and V by 0 bases; bases with no gene match: 15. The CDR3 sequence is 17 residues long. CDR3 nucleotide sequence: TGTGCCTGGAGTGTACGAACGGGGGGTCGTCTAGGAGGGGAGCTGTTTTTT. Its translation is CAWSVRTGGRLGGELFF.

The chain employs TRBV24-1 and TRBJ1-5; the match to TRBD1 covers 12 bases. CDR3 length equals 18 residues. The V gene end was trimmed by 3 bases and the J gene end by 6 bases; junction bases not matched to a gene: 11. Per germline, CDR1 KGHDR and CDR2 SFDVKD. The CDR3 DNA sequence: TGTGCCACCAGTGATAACCGGGACAGGGGGCCGGGAGGTCAGCCCCAGCATTTT. Its protein product is CATSDNRDRGPGGQPQHF.

This chain uses TRBV11-3 with TRBJ2-5, with TRBD2 matching over 7 bases. Germline V lookup: CDR1 SGHNT, CDR2 YENEEA. Unmatched junction bases numbered 8, after V lost 2 bases and J lost 2 bases. CDR3 length: 16 amino acids. CDR3 nucleotides: TGTGCCAGCAGCTTAAGAGGTGCGGGGGAGCAAGAGACCCAGTACTTC. Protein product: CASSLRGAGEQETQYF.